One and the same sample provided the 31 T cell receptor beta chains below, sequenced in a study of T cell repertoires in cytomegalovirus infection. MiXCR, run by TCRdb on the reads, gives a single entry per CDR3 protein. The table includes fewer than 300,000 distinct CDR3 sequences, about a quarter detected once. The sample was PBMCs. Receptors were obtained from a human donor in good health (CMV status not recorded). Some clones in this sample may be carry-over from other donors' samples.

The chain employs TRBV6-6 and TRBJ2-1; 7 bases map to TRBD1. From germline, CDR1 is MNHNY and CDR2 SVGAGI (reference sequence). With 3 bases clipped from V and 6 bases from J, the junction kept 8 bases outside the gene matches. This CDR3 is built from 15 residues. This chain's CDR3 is CASSYEGGRINEQFF. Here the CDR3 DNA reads TGTGCCAGCAGTTATGAAGGGGGCCGTATCAATGAGCAGTTCTTC.

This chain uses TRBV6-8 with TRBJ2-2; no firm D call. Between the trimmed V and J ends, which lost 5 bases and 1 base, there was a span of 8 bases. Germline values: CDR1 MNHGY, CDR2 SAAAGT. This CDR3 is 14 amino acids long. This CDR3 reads CASSPRMNTGELFF. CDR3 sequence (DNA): TGTGCCAGCAGTCCCAGGATGAACACCGGGGAGCTGTTTTTT.

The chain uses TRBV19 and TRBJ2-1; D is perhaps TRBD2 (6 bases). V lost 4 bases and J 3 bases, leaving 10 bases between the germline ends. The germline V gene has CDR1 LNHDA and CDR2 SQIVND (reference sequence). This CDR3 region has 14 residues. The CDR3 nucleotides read TGTGCCAGTAGTAAGGGACTGATCTACAATGAGCAGTTCTTC. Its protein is CASSKGLIYNEQFF.

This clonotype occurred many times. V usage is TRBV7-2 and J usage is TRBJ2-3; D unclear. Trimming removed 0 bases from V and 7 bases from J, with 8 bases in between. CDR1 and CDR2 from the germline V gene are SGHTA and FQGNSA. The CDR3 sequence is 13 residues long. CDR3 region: CASSLAVLNTQYF. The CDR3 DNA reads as TGTGCCAGCAGCTTAGCGGTCCTGAATACGCAGTATTTT.

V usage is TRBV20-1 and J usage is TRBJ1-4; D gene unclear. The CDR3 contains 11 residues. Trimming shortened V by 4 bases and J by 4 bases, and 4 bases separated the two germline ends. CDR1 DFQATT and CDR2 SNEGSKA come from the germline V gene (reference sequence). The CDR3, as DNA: TGCAGTGCTAATCTTAATGAAAAACTGTTTTTT. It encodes CSANLNEKLFF.

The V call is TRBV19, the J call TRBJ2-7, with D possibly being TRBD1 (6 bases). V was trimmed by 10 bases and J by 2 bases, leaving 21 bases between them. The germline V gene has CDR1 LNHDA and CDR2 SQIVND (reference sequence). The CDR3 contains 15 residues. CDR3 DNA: TGTGCCACCACGGACACCGGACAGTCCGCCTACGAGCAGTACTTC. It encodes CATTDTGQSAYEQYF.

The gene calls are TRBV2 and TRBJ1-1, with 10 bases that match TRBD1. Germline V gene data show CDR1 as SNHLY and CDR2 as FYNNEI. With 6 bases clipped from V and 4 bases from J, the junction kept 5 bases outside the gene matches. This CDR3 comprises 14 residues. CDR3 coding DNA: TGTGCCAGCAGGGGGACAGGGGTGGGCACTGAAGCTTTCTTT. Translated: CASRGTGVGTEAFF.

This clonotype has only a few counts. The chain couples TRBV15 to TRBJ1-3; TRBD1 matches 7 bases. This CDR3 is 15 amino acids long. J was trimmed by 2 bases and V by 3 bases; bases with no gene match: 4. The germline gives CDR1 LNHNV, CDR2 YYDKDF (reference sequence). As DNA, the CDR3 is TGTGCCACCAGCAGCCGGGACAGCGCTGGAAACACCATATATTTT. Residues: CATSSRDSAGNTIYF.

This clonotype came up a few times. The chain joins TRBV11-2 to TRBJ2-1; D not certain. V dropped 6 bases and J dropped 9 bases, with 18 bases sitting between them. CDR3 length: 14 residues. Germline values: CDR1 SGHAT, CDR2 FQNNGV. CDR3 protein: CASRRDSSNGEQFF. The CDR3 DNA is TGTGCCAGCAGGAGAGACTCCTCTAACGGTGAGCAGTTCTTC.

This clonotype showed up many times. In DNA, the CDR3 is TGTGCCAGCAGTTTGCGGGGTTTAATCCCTGAAGCTTTCTTT. It specifies CASSLRGLIPEAFF. The V gene is TRBV6-1, the J gene TRBJ1-1; D unresolved. Germline V gives CDR1 MNHNS, CDR2 SASEGT. CDR3 length equals 14 residues. V lost 5 bases and J lost 6, with 16 bases in between.

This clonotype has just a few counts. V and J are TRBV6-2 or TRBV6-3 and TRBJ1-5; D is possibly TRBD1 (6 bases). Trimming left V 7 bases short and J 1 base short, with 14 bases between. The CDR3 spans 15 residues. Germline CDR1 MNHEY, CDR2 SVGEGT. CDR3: CASKGTGPSNQPQHF. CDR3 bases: TGTGCCAGCAAGGGTACAGGGCCCAGCAATCAGCCCCAGCATTTT.

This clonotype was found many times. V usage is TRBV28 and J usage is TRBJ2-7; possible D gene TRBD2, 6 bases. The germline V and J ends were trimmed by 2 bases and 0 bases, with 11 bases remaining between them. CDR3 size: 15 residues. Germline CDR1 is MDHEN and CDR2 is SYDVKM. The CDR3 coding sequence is TGTGCCAGCAGTTTAGGTGGAGGGAACTCCTACGAGCAGTACTTC. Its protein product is CASSLGGGNSYEQYF.

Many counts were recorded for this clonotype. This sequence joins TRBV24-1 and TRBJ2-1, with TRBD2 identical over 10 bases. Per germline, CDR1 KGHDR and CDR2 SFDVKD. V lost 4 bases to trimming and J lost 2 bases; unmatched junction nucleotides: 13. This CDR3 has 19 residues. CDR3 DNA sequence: TGTGCCACCAGTGAACCGACTAGCGGGTGGGGAGGCGCCTACAATGAGCAGTTCTTC. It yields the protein CATSEPTSGWGGAYNEQFF.

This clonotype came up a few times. DNA of the CDR3: TGTGCCAGCGACCCGGTGGGACAGGTACCTGGAAACACCATATATTTT. It codes for CASDPVGQVPGNTIYF. The chain employs TRBV2 and TRBJ1-3; 8 nucleotides match TRBD1. CDR1 and CDR2 (germline): SNHLY, FYNNEI. CDR3 length: 16 residues. V trimming: 8 bases; J trimming: 2 bases; junction bases outside the gene matches: 11.

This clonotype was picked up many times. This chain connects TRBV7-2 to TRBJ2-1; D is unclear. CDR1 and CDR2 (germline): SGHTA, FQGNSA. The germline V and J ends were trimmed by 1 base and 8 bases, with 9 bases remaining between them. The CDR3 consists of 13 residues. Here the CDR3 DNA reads TGTGCCAGCAGCTTAGTTTGGGTCGATGAGCAGTTCTTC. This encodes CASSLVWVDEQFF.

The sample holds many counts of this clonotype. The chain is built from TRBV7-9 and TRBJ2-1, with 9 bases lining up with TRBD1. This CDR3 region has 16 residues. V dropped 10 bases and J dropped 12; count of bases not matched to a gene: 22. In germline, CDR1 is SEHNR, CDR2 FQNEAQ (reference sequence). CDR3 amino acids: CATETPRGQGMRTQFF. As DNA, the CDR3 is TGTGCCACCGAGACACCCCGGGGACAGGGAATGAGGACGCAGTTCTTC.

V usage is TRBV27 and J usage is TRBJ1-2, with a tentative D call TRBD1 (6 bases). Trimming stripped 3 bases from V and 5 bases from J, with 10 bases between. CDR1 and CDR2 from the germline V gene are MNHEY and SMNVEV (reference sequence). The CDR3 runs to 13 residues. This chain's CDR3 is CASSFGRGYGYTF. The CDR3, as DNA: TGTGCCAGCAGTTTCGGCAGGGGTTATGGCTACACCTTC.

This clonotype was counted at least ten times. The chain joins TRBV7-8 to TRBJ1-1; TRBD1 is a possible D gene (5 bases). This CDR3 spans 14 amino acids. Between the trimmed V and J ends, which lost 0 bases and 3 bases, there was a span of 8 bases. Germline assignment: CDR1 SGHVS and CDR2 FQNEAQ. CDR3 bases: TGTGCCAGCAGCTTAGCGGGGCAGTACACTGAAGCTTTCTTT. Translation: CASSLAGQYTEAFF.

The CDR3 bases are TGTGCCATCAGGAGGGACAACTCCTACGAGCAGTACTTC. Protein sequence: CAIRRDNSYEQYF. The genes are TRBV10-3 and TRBJ2-7; D is perhaps TRBD1 (6 bases). CDR1 and CDR2 (germline): ENHRY, SYGVKD. V was trimmed by 6 bases and J by 0 bases, leaving 9 bases between them. The CDR3 totals 13 residues.

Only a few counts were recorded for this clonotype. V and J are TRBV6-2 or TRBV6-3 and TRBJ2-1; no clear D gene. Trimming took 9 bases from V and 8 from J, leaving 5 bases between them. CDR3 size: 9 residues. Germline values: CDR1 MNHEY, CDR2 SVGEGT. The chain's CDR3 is CASGDEQFF. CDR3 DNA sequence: TGTGCCAGTGGGGATGAGCAGTTCTTC.

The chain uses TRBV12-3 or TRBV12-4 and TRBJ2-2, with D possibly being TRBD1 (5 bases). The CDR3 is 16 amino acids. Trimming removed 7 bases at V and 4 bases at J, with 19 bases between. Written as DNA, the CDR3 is TGTGCCAGCACCCCTGGGGCTGGGAAGGGCACCGGGGAGCTGTTTTTT. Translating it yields CASTPGAGKGTGELFF.

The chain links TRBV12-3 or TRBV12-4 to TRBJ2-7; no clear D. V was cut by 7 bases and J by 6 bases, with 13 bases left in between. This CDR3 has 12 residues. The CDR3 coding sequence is TGTGCCAGCACGAGGCTACCGGGCGAGCAGTACTTC. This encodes CASTRLPGEQYF.

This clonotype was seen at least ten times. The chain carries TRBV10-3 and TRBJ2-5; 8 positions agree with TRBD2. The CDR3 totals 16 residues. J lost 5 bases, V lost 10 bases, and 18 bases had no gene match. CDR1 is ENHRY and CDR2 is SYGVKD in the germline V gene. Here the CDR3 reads CATTLSIAGLSETQYF. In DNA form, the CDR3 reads TGTGCCACCACATTATCCATAGCGGGACTTTCTGAGACCCAGTACTTC.

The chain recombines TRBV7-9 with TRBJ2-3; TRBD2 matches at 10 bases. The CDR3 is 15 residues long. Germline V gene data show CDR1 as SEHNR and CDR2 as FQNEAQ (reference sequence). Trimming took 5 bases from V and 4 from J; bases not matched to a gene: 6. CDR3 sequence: CASSPRTSGADTQYF. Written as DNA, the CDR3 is TGTGCCAGCAGCCCCCGAACTAGCGGGGCAGATACGCAGTATTTT.

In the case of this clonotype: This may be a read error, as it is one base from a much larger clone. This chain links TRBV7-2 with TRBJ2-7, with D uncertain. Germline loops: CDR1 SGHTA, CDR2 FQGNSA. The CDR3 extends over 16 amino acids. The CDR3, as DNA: TGTGCCAGCAGCTTAGCCTTGGGTCAGCTTTACTACGCGCAGTACTTC. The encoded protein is CASSLALGQLYYAQYF.

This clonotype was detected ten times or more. This chain's CDR3 is CAGSGGLVSDTQYF. The CDR3 DNA follows: TGTGCCGGGAGCGGGGGACTAGTGTCAGATACGCAGTATTTT. The chain joins TRBV7-9 to TRBJ2-3; 8 bases fit TRBD2. In germline, CDR1 is SEHNR, CDR2 FQNEAQ (reference sequence). After removal of 11 bases from V and 4 bases from J, the junction contained 11 bases not matched to a gene. The CDR3 is 14 amino acids.

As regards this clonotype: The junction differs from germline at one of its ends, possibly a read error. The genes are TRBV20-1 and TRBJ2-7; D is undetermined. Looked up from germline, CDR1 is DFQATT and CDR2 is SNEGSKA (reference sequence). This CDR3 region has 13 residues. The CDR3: CSARARSSYEQYF. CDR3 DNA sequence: TGCAGTGCAAGAGCGAGGAGCTCCTACGAGCAGTACTTC.

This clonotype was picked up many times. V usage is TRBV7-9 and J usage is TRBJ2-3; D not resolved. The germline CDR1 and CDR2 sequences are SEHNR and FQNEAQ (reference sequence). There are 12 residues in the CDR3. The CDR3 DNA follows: TGTGGGGTACGAAAGATCACAGATACGCAGTATTTT. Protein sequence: CGVRKITDTQYF.

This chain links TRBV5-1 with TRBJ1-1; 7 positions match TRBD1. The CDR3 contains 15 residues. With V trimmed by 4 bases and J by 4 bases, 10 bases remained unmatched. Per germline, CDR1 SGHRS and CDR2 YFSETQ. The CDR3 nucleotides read TGCGCCAGCAGCACGGGGTCCCAGGGGGGCACTGAAGCTTTCTTT. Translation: CASSTGSQGGTEAFF.

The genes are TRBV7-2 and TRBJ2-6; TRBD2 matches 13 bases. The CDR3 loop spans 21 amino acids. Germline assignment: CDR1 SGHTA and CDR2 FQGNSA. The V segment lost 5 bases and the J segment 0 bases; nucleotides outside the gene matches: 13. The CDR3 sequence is CASSRSRTSGGAVSGANVLTF. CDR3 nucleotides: TGTGCCAGCAGCCGATCTCGCACTAGCGGGGGGGCCGTCTCTGGGGCCAACGTCCTGACTTTC.

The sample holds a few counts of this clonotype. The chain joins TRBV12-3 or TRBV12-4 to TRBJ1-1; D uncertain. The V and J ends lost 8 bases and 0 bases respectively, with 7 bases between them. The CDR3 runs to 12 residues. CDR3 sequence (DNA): TGTGCCAGCGGGAATTTGAACACTGAAGCTTTCTTT. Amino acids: CASGNLNTEAFF.